This TCR beta chain is drawn from a study of T-cell reconstitution after alpha-beta-depleted transplantation in children. Findings and limits, study-wide: Newly generated T cells supplied most T-cell counts and diversity one year post-transplant. Where alpha-beta T cells came from about two months after transplant was reportedly several hundred expanded graft clones.

This CDR3 has 17 residues. Germline loops: CDR1 MDHEN, CDR2 SYDVKM. V was trimmed by 7 bases and J by 2 bases, leaving 18 bases between them. This clonotype was observed a handful of times. Antigen specificity is unknown. TCRbeta library construction was performed incorporating unique molecular identifiers. TCRdb recomputed calls from the PCR reads with MiXCR, one row per CDR3 protein. The sample carries under 750,000 distinct CDR3 sequences, roughly 23% recorded once. The rearrangement joins TRBV28 to TRBJ2-6, with D maybe TRBD1 (6 bases). The source material was PBMCs, mostly from graft donor cells, sampled 360 days after TCRalphabeta/CD19-depleted stem cell transplant. This receptor was taken from a boy younger than two who had a stem cell transplant for acute myeloid leukemia, so the T cells may come from the graft donor. The CDR3 DNA follows: TGTGCCAGCATCCCTTCAGGGGTCCTGACTGGGGCCAACGTCCTGACTTTC. Translation gives CASIPSGVLTGANVLTF.